These 12 T cell receptor beta chains share one sample of origin, sequenced in a study of T cell responses to AZD1222 COVID-19 vaccine. TCRdb's copy holds only in-frame clones and misses some; the assay was immunoSEQ multiplex PCR. Of some 140,000 clones listed, roughly 80% are singletons. Sequencing used peripheral blood, obtained on day 0 of AZD1222 vaccination. The source is an adult in good health.

The J gene is TRBJ1-2, the V gene TRBV5-1; D may be TRBD1 (5 bases). The CDR3 is made up of 17 amino acids. The germline CDR1 and CDR2 sequences are SGHRS and YFSETQ. Deletions cut 3 bases from V and 8 bases from J, with 26 bases between. The CDR3 loop is CASSYTWKAGFTGGYTF. For the CDR3, the DNA is TGCGCCAGCAGCTATACGTGGAAGGCAGGATTCACAGGAGGCTACACCTTC.

This clone was found once. The chain combines TRBV27 with TRBJ2-5, with TRBD1 as a possible D gene (6 bases). Trimming cost V 5 bases and J 4 bases, with 11 bases left between them. CDR3 length: 13 residues. The germline V gene has CDR1 MNHEY and CDR2 SMNVEV (reference sequence). The CDR3 sequence is CASSATGRETQYF. The CDR3 nucleotides read TGTGCCAGCAGTGCCACAGGGAGAGAGACCCAGTACTTC.

The chain carries TRBV10-3 and TRBJ2-2; 7 bases are a match to TRBD1. This CDR3 has 16 amino acids. Germline V gene data show CDR1 as ENHRY and CDR2 as SYGVKD. V was clipped by 6 bases and J by 0 bases; unmatched bases: 7. The DNA for the CDR3 is TGTGCCATCAGGAAAGGACAGGACGCGAACACCGGGGAGCTGTTTTTT. This translates into CAIRKGQDANTGELFF.

The chain carries TRBV3-1 (or the pseudogene TRBV3-2) and TRBJ2-7; D uncertain. This CDR3 is built from 15 residues. With 4 bases removed from V and 4 bases from J, the gap between germline ends came to 17 bases. Germline CDR1 reads LGHDT; CDR2 reads YNNKEL (reference sequence). This CDR3 reads CASSPRVGLRYEQYF. CDR3 in DNA: TGTGCCAGCAGCCCACGGGTGGGGTTGCGATACGAGCAGTACTTC.

This clone was detected only once. The genes are TRBV27 and TRBJ2-2; 7 nucleotides align to TRBD1. This CDR3 is 17 amino acids long. Germline V lookup: CDR1 MNHEY, CDR2 SMNVEV (reference sequence). The V segment lost 5 bases and the J segment 4 bases; nucleotides outside the gene matches: 13. Here the CDR3 reads CASSKERDSTLTGELFF. As DNA, the CDR3 is TGTGCCAGCAGTAAAGAACGGGACAGCACTCTCACCGGGGAGCTGTTTTTT.

The genes are TRBV5-4 and TRBJ1-1; no clear D gene. Trimming cost V 0 bases and J 3 bases, with 3 bases left between them. The CDR3 covers 12 residues. Germline-derived CDR1 and CDR2 are SGHNT and YYREEE (reference sequence). CDR3 in amino acids: CASSLDYTEAFF. CDR3 DNA sequence: TGTGCCAGCAGCTTGGACTACACTGAAGCTTTCTTT.

This chain connects TRBV18 to TRBJ1-1, with D hard to call. V lost 3 bases to trimming and J lost 7 bases, with 12 bases between them. Germline V gene lookup returns CDR1 KGHSH and CDR2 LQKENI. CDR3 length equals 13 residues. In DNA, the CDR3 is TGTGCCAGCTCACCCCGTGGTCAGGTTGAAGCTTTCTTT. Amino acids: CASSPRGQVEAFF.

As to this clone: This may be a read error: a much more frequent sequence differs by one nucleotide. The chain links TRBV11-2 to TRBJ1-1; D remains unclear. V was clipped by 0 bases and J by 0 bases, with 2 bases between them. The CDR3 sequence is 13 residues long. Germline assignment: CDR1 SGHAT and CDR2 FQNNGV. This CDR3 reads CASSLELNTEAFF. In DNA form, the CDR3 reads TGTGCCAGCAGCTTAGAACTGAACACTGAAGCTTTCTTT.

V usage is TRBV19 and J usage is TRBJ1-2; D possibly corresponds to TRBD1 (5 bases). Per germline, CDR1 LNHDA and CDR2 SQIVND (reference sequence). V lost 5 bases and J lost 4, with 14 bases in between. The CDR3 totals 14 residues. The CDR3 region is CASSSARDLYGYTF. CDR3 bases: TGTGCCAGTAGTTCGGCCCGGGACCTCTATGGCTACACCTTC.

V usage is TRBV3-1 (or the pseudogene TRBV3-2) and J usage is TRBJ1-2; TRBD1 matches 10 bases. V lost 4 bases, J lost 2 bases, and 1 base stayed unmatched. The CDR3 sequence is 14 residues long. CDR1 LGHDT and CDR2 YNNKEL come from the germline V gene (reference sequence). CDR3 amino acids: CASSPGQGNYGYTF. Here the CDR3 DNA reads TGTGCCAGCAGCCCGGGACAGGGGAACTATGGCTACACCTTC.

The J gene is TRBJ1-2, the V gene TRBV5-4; no clear D. The CDR3 has 11 residues. Germline loops: CDR1 SGHNT, CDR2 YYREEE (reference sequence). The V and J ends lost 4 bases and 6 bases respectively, with 7 bases between them. CDR3 nucleotides: TGTGCCAGCAGCGAGGAGGATGGCTACACCTTC. Translating gives CASSEEDGYTF.

This chain links TRBV28 with TRBJ1-4, with D possibly being TRBD1 (5 bases). CDR3 length equals 16 residues. The germline V and J ends were trimmed by 3 bases and 3 bases, with 14 bases remaining between them. The germline V gene has CDR1 MDHEN and CDR2 SYDVKM. The CDR3 DNA follows: TGTGCCAGCAGTTTCAGGGCCGGAGGACCTAATGAAAAACTGTTTTTT. Translation gives CASSFRAGGPNEKLFF.